This is a list of T cell receptor beta chains from one sample in a study of cytomegalovirus exposure and HLA in healthy donors. Clones were sequenced by immunoSEQ multiplex PCR, and TCRdb holds only the in-frame ones, with some missing. The sample lists around 90,000 clones, more than 75% seen once, with about 9.3% in the top ten. The sample comprised PBMCs. These receptors came from a human donor in good health. Both conserved end residues are part of each CDR3. D genes are given only for firm matches. Expanded clones get a size class; other rows say once, few or many, or leave the size out.

v_call,d_call,j_call,clone_size,cdr3_aa,cdr3_nt
TRBV27,.,TRBJ2-1,few,CASRTTNAYNEQFF,TGTGCCAGCCGTACGACTAACGCCTACAATGAGCAGTTCTTC
TRBV5-6,.,TRBJ1-5,.,CASSLRQGRQPQHF,TGTGCCAGCAGCTTGAGGCAGGGGCGTCAGCCCCAGCATTTT
TRBV11-2,TRBD1,TRBJ2-7,.,CASSRTGSSYEQYF,TGTGCCAGCAGCAGGACAGGCAGCTCCTACGAGCAGTACTTC
TRBV11-3,TRBD1,TRBJ2-2,.,CASSTGTGHTGELFF,TGTGCCAGCAGCACCGGGACAGGGCACACCGGGGAGCTGTTTTTT
TRBV9,.,TRBJ1-2,.,CASSVGASRANYGYTF,TGTGCCAGCAGCGTAGGTGCCTCTAGAGCTAACTATGGCTACACCTTC
TRBV28,.,TRBJ2-1,.,CASSPQGSYNEQFF,TGTGCCAGCAGTCCACAGGGCTCCTACAATGAGCAGTTCTTC
TRBV18,.,TRBJ2-7,.,CASSPSGTYEQYF,TGTGCCAGCTCACCATCCGGGACCTACGAGCAGTACTTC
TRBV25-1,TRBD1,TRBJ2-7,.,CASSGVGGQGFF,TGTGCCAGCAGTGGAGTCGGGGGACAGGGGTTCTTC
TRBV7-9,.,TRBJ1-1,.,CASSLATNKMNTEAFF,TGTGCCAGCAGCTTAGCTACCAACAAGATGAACACTGAAGCTTTCTTT
TRBV7-8,TRBD1,TRBJ2-7,.,CASTATGPLYEQYF,TGTGCCAGCACCGCGACAGGGCCCCTTTACGAGCAGTACTTC
TRBV4-1,TRBD1,TRBJ1-4,few,CASSQGDRGNNEKLFF,TGCGCCAGCAGCCAAGGCGACAGGGGAAATAATGAAAAACTGTTTTTT
TRBV4-3,TRBD1,TRBJ2-1,few,CASSQARDRGRDEQFF,TGCGCCAGCAGCCAAGCTAGGGACAGGGGCCGGGATGAGCAGTTCTTC
TRBV7-3,TRBD2,TRBJ2-3,.,CASSLEIAGSSDTQYF,TGTGCCAGCAGCTTGGAGATAGCGGGGTCCTCGGATACGCAGTATTTT
TRBV4-3,.,TRBJ1-1,.,CASQRAPVANTEAFF,TGCGCCAGCCAGCGGGCCCCGGTAGCAAACACTGAAGCTTTCTTT
TRBV6-6,.,TRBJ2-7,.,CASRSTGLYEQYF,TGTGCCAGCAGGTCGACAGGTTTATACGAGCAGTACTTC
TRBV18,.,TRBJ2-7,.,CASSPPLQGAYEQYF,TGTGCCAGCTCACCACCCTTACAGGGAGCCTACGAGCAGTACTTC
TRBV30,.,TRBJ2-7,once,CAWGSQGPQAF,TGTGCCTGGGGTTCGCAGGGGCCCCAGGCCTTC
TRBV15,.,TRBJ2-7,.,CATSRDRQESYEQYF,TGTGCCACCAGCAGAGATAGACAGGAATCCTACGAGCAGTACTTC
TRBV7-2,TRBD2,TRBJ2-3,.,CASSLPPGLEQYF,TGTGCCAGCAGCTTACCACCGGGACTAGAGCAGTATTTT
TRBV5-1,.,TRBJ2-1,.,CASSLAGVDNEQFF,TGCGCCAGCAGCTTGGCCGGGGTTGACAATGAGCAGTTCTTC
TRBV5-6,.,TRBJ1-6,.,CASSLGLSPLHF,TGTGCCAGCAGCTTGGGACTATCACCCCTCCACTTT
TRBV7-2,.,TRBJ1-2,.,CASSLAGGNYGYTF,TGTGCCAGCAGCTTAGCCGGGGGGAACTATGGCTACACCTTC
TRBV19,.,TRBJ2-1,few,CASSLGPNEQFF,TGTGCCAGTAGTTTAGGTCCTAATGAGCAGTTCTTC
TRBV4-2,.,TRBJ2-2,.,CASSDGGAGTGELFF,TGTGCCAGCAGCGATGGGGGGGCGGGCACCGGGGAGCTGTTTTTT
TRBV6-6,TRBD1,TRBJ1-2,.,CASSYGAGTGAFAYTF,TGTGCCAGCAGTTACGGAGCGGGGACAGGGGCCTTCGCCTACACCTTC
TRBV7-6,TRBD2,TRBJ2-1,.,CASSVGLDTYNEQFF,TGTGCCAGCAGCGTGGGACTAGACACATACAATGAGCAGTTCTTC
TRBV6-1,.,TRBJ1-5,few,CASSALDSYSNQPQHF,TGTGCCAGCAGTGCCCTGGACAGCTATAGCAATCAGCCCCAGCATTTT
TRBV6-1,.,TRBJ2-3,.,CASSEHLGGGLDTQYF,TGTGCCAGCAGTGAACACCTAGGGGGGGGGTTGGATACGCAGTATTTT
TRBV19,.,TRBJ2-6,.,CASIDRSGANVLTF,TGTGCCAGTATCGACAGGTCTGGGGCCAACGTCCTGACTTTC
TRBV29-1,.,TRBJ1-1,.,CSGQGQIYTEAFF,TGCAGCGGCCAGGGACAAATATACACTGAAGCTTTCTTT
TRBV6-6,TRBD2,TRBJ2-3,.,CAGQRGGTDTQYF,TGTGCCGGGCAGCGGGGGGGCACAGATACGCAGTATTTT
TRBV30,TRBD1,TRBJ1-2,.,CAWRIQGAYNYGYTF,TGTGCCTGGAGGATCCAGGGGGCTTATAACTATGGCTACACCTTC
TRBV4-3,.,TRBJ1-4,few,CASSPGKKEKLFF,TGCGCCAGCAGCCCGGGGAAGAAGGAAAAACTGTTTTTT
TRBV19,TRBD2,TRBJ2-1,.,CASRPPGLAGSRLGGNEQFF,TGTGCCAGTAGACCCCCGGGACTAGCGGGGAGCCGATTGGGAGGAAATGAGCAGTTCTTC
TRBV11-2,.,TRBJ2-3,.,CASSLERGDTQYF,TGTGCCAGCAGCTTAGAACGAGGGGATACGCAGTATTTT
TRBV2,TRBD2,TRBJ2-7,.,CASSGLAKAYEQYF,TGTGCCAGCAGTGGACTAGCGAAGGCCTACGAGCAGTACTTC
TRBV5-1,TRBD1,TRBJ1-2,.,CASSLAGQGRYGYTF,TGCGCCAGCAGCTTGGCCGGACAGGGCCGGTATGGCTACACCTTC
TRBV27,.,TRBJ2-7,once,CASSLGQTWGEQYF,TGTGCCAGCAGTTTGGGGCAGACCTGGGGCGAGCAGTACTTC
TRBV7-9,.,TRBJ1-5,.,CASSLTGLTQPQHF,TGTGCCAGCAGCTTAACCGGACTCACCCAGCCCCAGCATTTT
TRBV4-3,TRBD1,TRBJ2-7,.,CASSQGTGTPYEQYF,TGCGCCAGCAGCCAAGGGACAGGGACCCCCTACGAGCAGTACTTC
TRBV6-6,.,TRBJ1-4,.,CAAGGRVNEKLFF,TGTGCCGCTGGGGGGAGGGTTAATGAAAAACTGTTTTTT
TRBV5-1,.,TRBJ1-4,.,CASSLAGGATNEKLFF,TGCGCCAGCAGCTTGGCGGGGGGCGCAACTAATGAAAAACTGTTTTTT
TRBV7-3,.,TRBJ2-5,once,CASSLTASQETQYF,TGTGCCAGCAGCTTAACTGCCAGTCAAGAGACCCAGTACTTC
TRBV29-1,.,TRBJ1-5,.,CSVGLGAGGNQPQHF,TGCAGCGTTGGCCTGGGGGCAGGGGGCAATCAGCCCCAGCATTTT
TRBV30,.,TRBJ1-4,.,CAWSNRGVWEKLFF,TGTGCCTGGAGTAACCGGGGAGTTTGGGAAAAACTGTTTTTT
TRBV5-1,.,TRBJ2-1,.,CASSLGQGANEQFF,TGCGCCAGCAGCTTAGGTCAGGGTGCCAATGAGCAGTTCTTC
TRBV30,TRBD2,TRBJ2-5,.,CAWSGGGGPGGETQYF,TGTGCCTGGAGTGGGGGCGGGGGGCCAGGAGGGGAGACCCAGTACTTC
TRBV6-1,.,TRBJ1-5,few,CASSASPGSKPQHF,TGTGCCAGCAGTGCGTCACCAGGGTCCAAGCCCCAGCATTTT
TRBV10-3,.,TRBJ2-3,.,CAISERGGNTDTQYF,TGTGCCATCAGTGAGAGGGGCGGGAACACAGATACGCAGTATTTT
TRBV9,.,TRBJ2-7,.,CASSAAGPWGEQYF,TGTGCCAGCAGCGCCGCGGGACCCTGGGGCGAGCAGTACTTC
TRBV4-2,.,TRBJ2-7,.,CASSPYTGEDSYEQYF,TGTGCCAGCAGCCCCTACACGGGGGAGGACTCCTACGAGCAGTACTTC
TRBV28,TRBD2,TRBJ2-1,.,CASSLGLAVSNEQFF,TGTGCCAGCAGTTTAGGACTAGCGGTCTCGAATGAGCAGTTCTTC
TRBV27,.,TRBJ1-2,.,CASRGSANYGYTF,TGTGCCAGTCGAGGGAGTGCTAACTATGGCTACACCTTC
TRBV11-3,TRBD2,TRBJ2-1,.,CASSRGAGGPHEQFF,TGTGCCAGCAGCCGTGGGGCGGGGGGGCCCCATGAGCAGTTCTTC
TRBV5-1,TRBD2,TRBJ2-7,.,CASSLASPSGSYEQYF,TGCGCCAGCAGCTTGGCCAGCCCTAGCGGTTCCTACGAGCAGTACTTC
TRBV2,TRBD1,TRBJ1-5,once,CASGRGTGLNQPQHF,TGTGCCAGTGGGCGGGGGACAGGACTTAATCAGCCCCAGCATTTT
TRBV28,TRBD1,TRBJ2-3,.,CASSWETGTDTQYF,TGTGCCAGCAGTTGGGAGACAGGGACAGATACGCAGTATTTT
TRBV7-3,.,TRBJ2-3,.,CASSFQGKDTQYF,TGTGCCAGCAGCTTTCAGGGGAAGGATACGCAGTATTTT